This T cell receptor beta chain was sequenced for a study of T cell changes during pregnancy in multiple sclerosis. The table came from immunoSEQ multiplex PCR; TCRdb's copy has only in-frame clones and leaves some out. The table records fewer than 90,000 clones, approximately 92% of them present only once. This clonotype originated in a female donor with multiple sclerosis, enrolled in a pregnancy study. Sequencing was performed on peripheral blood, taken in the first trimester of pregnancy.

Written as DNA, the CDR3 is TGTGCCAGCAGCTCTCCCCGGGGGCGGGGGGGCCTGGAGACCCAGTACTTC. It encodes CASSSPRGRGGLETQYF. The chain uses TRBV5-4 and TRBJ2-5, with 9 bases lining up with TRBD2. This CDR3 contains 17 residues. The germline gives CDR1 SGHNT, CDR2 YYREEE (reference sequence). The trim removed 3 bases at V and 5 bases at J, leaving 14 bases unmatched. Supplemented by reference TRBV5-4 and TRBJ2-5, the full variable domain reads ETGVTQSPTHLIKTRGQQVTLRCSSQSGHNTVSWYQQALGQGPQFIFQYYREEENGRGNFPPRFSGLQFPNYSSELNVNALELDDSALYLCASSSPRGRGGLETQYFGPGTRLLVL.